These T cell receptor beta chains were read from a single sample in a study of beta chain features in type 1 diabetes. Measured with immunoSEQ multiplex PCR; TCRdb has only the in-frame clones, and not every one. The sample records 300,000 to 350,000 clones, roughly 13% being singletons. What was sequenced was naive CD4+ T cells from blood. These receptors were taken from a woman younger than 30 with type 1 diabetes. Both conserved end residues are part of each CDR3. A D gene is named only where the DNA matches it firmly. Only some rows state a clone size, as once, few, many or a class for expanded clones.

d_gene: TRBD1; len: 13; abundance: .; v_gene: TRBV30; j_gene: TRBJ1-5; CDR3aa: CAWNPGGGEPQHF; CDR3nt: TGTGCCTGGAATCCAGGGGGCGGGGAGCCCCAGCATTTT
d_gene: .; len: 17; abundance: .; v_gene: TRBV18; j_gene: TRBJ2-3; CDR3aa: CASSPSLMRTVTDTQYF; CDR3nt: TGTGCCAGCTCACCAAGCCTTATGCGGACAGTCACAGATACGCAGTATTTT
d_gene: .; len: 13; abundance: few; v_gene: TRBV5-1; j_gene: TRBJ1-1; CDR3aa: CASSFQANTEAFF; CDR3nt: TGCGCCAGCAGCTTTCAGGCAAACACTGAAGCTTTCTTT
d_gene: TRBD1; len: 13; abundance: .; v_gene: TRBV19; j_gene: TRBJ2-7; CDR3aa: CASRGQGSYEQYF; CDR3nt: TGTGCCAGTAGAGGACAGGGCTCCTACGAGCAGTACTTC
d_gene: .; len: 16; abundance: few; v_gene: TRBV6-1; j_gene: TRBJ1-5; CDR3aa: CASSEIFGGSNQPQHF; CDR3nt: TGTGCCAGCAGTGAAATCTTCGGAGGGAGCAATCAGCCCCAGCATTTT
d_gene: TRBD1; len: 15; abundance: .; v_gene: TRBV14; j_gene: TRBJ2-5; CDR3aa: CASSQGSRGLETQYF; CDR3nt: TGTGCCAGCAGCCAAGGATCCAGGGGGCTAGAGACCCAGTACTTC
d_gene: TRBD1; len: 18; abundance: few; v_gene: TRBV28; j_gene: TRBJ2-4; CDR3aa: CASSLFWGDRGTKNIQYF; CDR3nt: TGTGCCAGCAGTTTATTTTGGGGGGACAGGGGAACCAAAAACATTCAGTACTTC
d_gene: .; len: 14; abundance: few; v_gene: TRBV18; j_gene: TRBJ2-7; CDR3aa: CASSPPTDSYEQYF; CDR3nt: TGTGCCAGCTCACCACCGACTGACTCCTACGAGCAGTACTTC
d_gene: TRBD2; len: 16; abundance: .; v_gene: TRBV4-3; j_gene: TRBJ2-1; CDR3aa: CASSQVGTSGRNEQFF; CDR3nt: TGCGCCAGCAGCCAAGTCGGGACTAGCGGGAGAAATGAGCAGTTCTTC
d_gene: .; len: 14; abundance: .; v_gene: TRBV30; j_gene: TRBJ2-3; CDR3aa: CASNAEPSTDTQYF; CDR3nt: TGTGCCTCGAATGCGGAGCCTAGCACAGATACGCAGTATTTT
d_gene: .; len: 15; abundance: .; v_gene: TRBV1; j_gene: TRBJ1-2; CDR3aa: CTSSQDKEQKDGYTF; CDR3nt: TGCACCAGCAGCCAAGATAAGGAGCAGAAGGATGGCTACACCTTC
d_gene: .; len: 14; abundance: few; v_gene: TRBV6-5; j_gene: TRBJ2-4; CDR3aa: CASSYATAKNIQYF; CDR3nt: TGTGCCAGCAGTTACGCTACAGCCAAAAACATTCAGTACTTC
d_gene: .; len: 15; abundance: .; v_gene: TRBV27; j_gene: TRBJ1-6; CDR3aa: CASSLSSQGRTPLHF; CDR3nt: TGTGCCAGCAGTTTATCGTCCCAGGGTAGGACACCCCTCCACTTT
d_gene: TRBD1; len: 15; abundance: few; v_gene: TRBV18; j_gene: TRBJ1-1; CDR3aa: CASSPAGQRNTEAFF; CDR3nt: TGTGCCAGCTCACCTGCGGGACAGCGGAACACTGAAGCTTTCTTT
d_gene: .; len: 13; abundance: .; v_gene: TRBV6-5; j_gene: TRBJ2-3; CDR3aa: CASSRLGTDTQYF; CDR3nt: TGTGCCAGCAGTCGACTTGGCACAGATACGCAGTATTTT
d_gene: .; len: 14; abundance: .; v_gene: TRBV7-9; j_gene: TRBJ2-7; CDR3aa: CASSLGSNFYEQYF; CDR3nt: TGTGCCAGCAGCTTAGGGTCGAACTTCTACGAGCAGTACTTC
d_gene: .; len: 13; abundance: .; v_gene: TRBV30; j_gene: TRBJ2-5; CDR3aa: CAWSVGGAETQYF; CDR3nt: TGTGCCTGGAGTGTAGGGGGAGCGGAGACCCAGTACTTC
d_gene: .; len: 14; abundance: .; v_gene: TRBV7-9; j_gene: TRBJ2-1; CDR3aa: CASSLARDFNEQFF; CDR3nt: TGTGCCAGCAGCTTAGCCCGGGACTTCAATGAGCAGTTCTTC
d_gene: TRBD2; len: 14; abundance: .; v_gene: TRBV6-1; j_gene: TRBJ2-7; CDR3aa: CASSAGTSGYEQYF; CDR3nt: TGTGCCAGCAGTGCCGGGACTAGCGGCTACGAGCAGTACTTC
d_gene: TRBD1; len: 16; abundance: .; v_gene: TRBV10-2; j_gene: TRBJ2-2; CDR3aa: CASSESGQARVGELFF; CDR3nt: TGCGCCAGCAGTGAGTCGGGACAGGCTCGCGTCGGGGAGCTGTTTTTT
d_gene: .; len: 15; abundance: .; v_gene: TRBV28; j_gene: TRBJ2-1; CDR3aa: CASSLPFSSYNEQFF; CDR3nt: TGTGCCAGCAGTTTACCGTTTAGCTCCTACAATGAGCAGTTCTTC
d_gene: .; len: 13; abundance: few; v_gene: TRBV11-3; j_gene: TRBJ2-1; CDR3aa: CASSFPPRHEQFF; CDR3nt: TGTGCCAGCAGCTTCCCCCCCAGGCATGAGCAGTTCTTC
d_gene: .; len: 14; abundance: few; v_gene: TRBV30; j_gene: TRBJ2-3; CDR3aa: CAWSVGGDGDTQYF; CDR3nt: TGTGCCTGGAGTGTAGGGGGAGACGGAGATACGCAGTATTTT